This T cell receptor (beta chain) was obtained from a study of blood T cell repertoires in COVID-19. Across the study: The United States, Italy and Spain were the sources of the acute and convalescent COVID-19 samples.

The J segment lost 2 bases and the V segment lost 7 bases, leaving 4 bases of the junction unmatched. The CDR3 is made up of 13 amino acids. Data came from immunoSEQ multiplex PCR; TCRdb stores just in-frame clones and leaves some out. The sample shows approximately 150,000 clones, around 81% of them seen only once. The sample taken for sequencing was peripheral blood. This TCR came from a man aged 55 to 70 with active or convalescent COVID-19. V usage is TRBV12-3 or TRBV12-4 and J usage is TRBJ2-5, with TRBD1 matching over 7 bases. The CDR3 bases are TGTGCCAGCACCAGGGACAGTCAAGAGACCCAGTACTTC. It encodes CASTRDSQETQYF.